This T cell receptor (beta chain) was captured in a study of control samples from healthy donors and cancer patients. Profiling relied on immunoSEQ multiplex PCR, and the TCRdb table lists in-frame clones only, not all of them. The data contain 120,000 or so clones, 70% to 90% of them singletons. This TCR was sampled from a woman in her fifties or sixties with lung cancer. Sequencing used PBMCs.

The CDR3 protein is CASSLGGGYGYTF. The CDR3 bases are TGTGCCAGCAGCTTAGGGGGTGGCTATGGCTACACCTTC. The chain recombines TRBV27 with TRBJ1-2; a weak D match, TRBD1 (6 bases). CDR3 length: 13 residues. Germline values: CDR1 MNHEY, CDR2 SMNVEV (reference sequence). Trimming stripped 6 bases from V and 4 bases from J, with 12 bases between.